These 8 T cell receptor beta chains originate from one sample sequenced in a study of memory CD4+ T cells and cytomegalovirus serostatus. Only in-frame clones appear in the TCRdb table, and some are missing; sequencing was by immunoSEQ multiplex PCR. The sample lists tens of thousands of clones; more than 70% were seen once. Single viable CD3+CD4+CD8-CD45RO+ cells were sorted as the memory CD4+ T cells. Sequencing input: memory CD4+ T cells from blood. The source is an adult in good health and CMV-seronegative.

The rearrangement uses TRBV5-6 and TRBJ2-1; weak D call: TRBD2 (5 bases). V lost 2 bases and J 0 bases, leaving 12 bases between the germline ends. The germline V gene has CDR1 SGHDT and CDR2 YYEEEE. The CDR3 runs to 16 residues. CDR3 sequence: CASSLTLGSSYNEQFF. CDR3 nucleotide sequence: TGTGCCAGCAGCTTAACTCTTGGGAGCTCCTACAATGAGCAGTTCTTC.

For the CDR3, the DNA is TGCGCCAGCAGCCAAAAGGGGAATGAAAAACTGTTTTTT. Encoded protein: CASSQKGNEKLFF. The chain uses TRBV4-1 and TRBJ1-4; weak D call: TRBD1 (5 bases). V was pared by 2 bases and J by 5 bases, with 6 bases between. The CDR3 length is 13 residues. CDR1 and CDR2 from the germline V gene are MGHRA and YSYEKL.

This chain's CDR3 is CASSMEAGGRYGYTF. CDR3 bases: TGTGCCAGTAGTATGGAGGCAGGGGGCAGGTATGGCTACACCTTC. The chain employs TRBV19 and TRBJ1-2; 8 bases line up with TRBD1. The CDR3 has 15 residues. Germline-derived CDR1 and CDR2 are LNHDA and SQIVND (reference sequence). V gave up 3 bases and J gave up 5 bases; unmatched junction bases: 8.

The chain employs TRBV7-2 and TRBJ1-4, with D maybe TRBD1 (5 bases). The CDR3 has 15 amino acids. From germline, CDR1 is SGHTA and CDR2 FQGNSA. V lost 2 bases, J lost 1 base, and 8 bases lay in between. CDR3 nucleotides: TGTGCCAGCAGCTTAAAAAGGGGAACTAATGAAAAACTGTTTTTT. Translation gives CASSLKRGTNEKLFF.

The chain combines TRBV29-1 with TRBJ1-4; D gene unclear. The V gene lost 3 bases and the J gene lost 4 bases, with 9 bases spanning the gap. This CDR3 comprises 13 residues. Germline V gene lookup returns CDR1 SQVTM and CDR2 ANQGSEA. CDR3 in amino acids: CSVDRRVNEKLFF. The DNA for the CDR3 is TGCAGCGTTGATCGTAGGGTTAATGAAAAACTGTTTTTT.

This clone was counted between two and nine times. The same CDR3 is also encoded by other DNA sequences in this sample. V usage is TRBV18 and J usage is TRBJ1-3, with D perhaps matching TRBD1 (6 bases). Trimming removed 2 bases from V and 2 bases from J, with 7 bases in between. The germline CDR1 and CDR2 sequences are KGHSH and LQKENI. The CDR3 length is 14 residues. The CDR3 spells CASSPAGAGNTIYF. The CDR3 coding sequence is TGTGCCAGCTCACCAGCAGGGGCTGGAAACACCATATATTTT.

The chain joins TRBV15 to TRBJ2-7; TRBD2 matches 14 bases. CDR3 size: 19 residues. Germline loops: CDR1 LNHNV, CDR2 YYDKDF (reference sequence). The ends lost 5 bases at V and 7 bases at J; junction bases unmatched: 19. The DNA of the CDR3 is TGTGCCACCAGCCCCCGGGCAGGGGGGACTAGCGGGAGTAGATTAGAGCAGTACTTC. This translates into CATSPRAGGTSGSRLEQYF.

V usage is TRBV11-1 and J usage is TRBJ2-1; the D is unclear. Between the trimmed V and J ends, which lost 5 bases and 6 bases, there was a span of 11 bases. This CDR3 has 13 residues. From germline, CDR1 is SGHAT and CDR2 FQDESV (reference sequence). DNA of the CDR3: TGTGCCAGCAGCCCCGAATATTTCAATGAGCAGTTCTTC. It is translated as CASSPEYFNEQFF.